Listed here is a single TCR beta chain. Sequencing was performed with immunoSEQ multiplex PCR; in TCRdb, only in-frame clones are kept and a portion is missing. The table records about 46,000 clones, roughly 80% of them present only once. This entry is derived from a study of blood T cell repertoires in COVID-19. Background on the study: Donors in the United States, Italy and Spain gave samples during acute or convalescent COVID-19. From T cells, B-cell-depleted T cells, or PBMCs came the material, which was cDNA or gDNA.

The CDR3 runs to 16 residues. Germline assignment: CDR1 SNHLY and CDR2 FYNNEI. The J segment lost 2 bases and the V segment lost 4 bases, leaving 7 bases of the junction unmatched. This chain joins TRBV2 and TRBJ2-2; 7 bases align to TRBD1. This TCR came from a man between 60 and 75 years old with active COVID-19. Sequencing was performed on peripheral blood. CDR3 loop: CASSGWGQTNTGELFF. In DNA, the CDR3 is TGTGCCAGCAGTGGTTGGGGACAGACTAACACCGGGGAGCTGTTTTTT.